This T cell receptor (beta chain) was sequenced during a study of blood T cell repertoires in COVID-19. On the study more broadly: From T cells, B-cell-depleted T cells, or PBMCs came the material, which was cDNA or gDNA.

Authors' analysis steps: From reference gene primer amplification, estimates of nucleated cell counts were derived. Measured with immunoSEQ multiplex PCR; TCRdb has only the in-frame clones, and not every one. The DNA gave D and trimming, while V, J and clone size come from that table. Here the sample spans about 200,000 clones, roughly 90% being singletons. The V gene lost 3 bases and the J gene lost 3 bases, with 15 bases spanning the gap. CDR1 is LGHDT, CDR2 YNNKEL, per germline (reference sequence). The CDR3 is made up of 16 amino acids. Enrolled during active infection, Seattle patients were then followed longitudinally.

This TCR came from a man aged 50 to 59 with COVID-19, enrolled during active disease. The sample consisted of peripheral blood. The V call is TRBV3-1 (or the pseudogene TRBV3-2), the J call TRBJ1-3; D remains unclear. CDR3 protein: CASSHHQAGVGNTIYF. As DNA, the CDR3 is TGTGCCAGCAGCCACCACCAGGCCGGGGTTGGAAACACCATATATTTT.